The clone carrying this TCR beta chain has ten or more counts. Its antigen is currently unknown. For TCR beta, libraries came from iRepertoire HTBI primers and Arm-PCR of CDR3 regions. TCRdb analysed the multiplex PCR reads with MiXCR anew, one entry per CDR3 protein. This sample has approximately 250,000 distinct CDR3 sequences, with 15% to 20% found just once. Documented time point: newly diagnosed GD, antithyroid drugs for less than 3 months. Construction of the TCR library relied on RNA isolated from PBMCs. Blood from the periphery, 8 to 9.5 milliliters in all, was drawn into EDTA tubes. The data belong to a study of regulatory T cells in long-lasting Graves disease. Background on the study: Graves' cases, newly diagnosed, had used antithyroid drugs under 3 months. Study outcomes and limitations: Persistent disease preferred TRBV28, TRBJ1-2 and TRBJ2-5; new disease, TRBV20-1 and TRBJ2-1.

Trimming removed 3 bases from V and 5 bases from J; junction bases left unmatched: 11. The CDR3 consists of 16 residues. Germline CDR1 reads SGHDN; CDR2 reads FVKESK. The sequences come from peripheral blood mononuclear cells (PBMCs), collected at new diagnosis, from a patient treated with antithyroid drugs. The origin of this receptor is a female donor with Graves disease. The V gene is TRBV14, the J gene TRBJ2-5, with 8 bases matching TRBD1. CDR3 nucleotide sequence: TGTGCCAGCAGCCAGAGGACAGGGTTCTCCTGGGAGACCCAGTACTTC. Translating gives CASSQRTGFSWETQYF.